Listed below are T cell receptor beta chains from one sample, sequenced in a study of graft-versus-host responses after intestinal transplantation. Antigens of these TCRs are unknown. Produced via immunoSEQ multiplex PCR; TCRdb's table is partial and in-frame only. The table shows 30,000 to 35,000 clones, with roughly 80% occurring only once. Sequencing was performed on unstimulated CD8+ T cells sorted from spleen or lymph node cells, taken before intestinal transplant. The receptors stem from a human donor who received an intestinal transplant. Both conserved end residues are part of each CDR3. D genes are given only for firm matches. Where a row states a size, it is once, few, many or the class of an expanded clone; other rows omit it.

clone size	V gene	D gene	CDR3 length	J gene	CDR3 protein	CDR3 DNA
.	TRBV5-5	.	13	TRBJ2-7	CASSLIGTYEQYF	TGTGCCAGCAGCTTGATCGGGACCTACGAGCAGTACTTC
.	TRBV15	.	15	TRBJ2-7	CATSREDSLSYEQYF	TGTGCCACCAGCAGAGAAGACAGCCTCTCCTACGAGCAGTACTTC
.	TRBV10-3	.	13	TRBJ1-1	CAISESTVTEAFF	TGTGCCATCAGTGAGTCGACTGTAACTGAAGCTTTCTTT
.	TRBV19	.	13	TRBJ2-7	CASSPGQMYEQYF	TGTGCCAGTAGTCCGGGACAAATGTACGAGCAGTACTTC
once	TRBV11-2	TRBD2	17	TRBJ2-3	CASSLLGLAGGPHTQYF	TGTGCCAGCAGCTTATTGGGACTAGCGGGGGGGCCTCATACGCAGTATTTT
.	TRBV4-2	TRBD2	15	TRBJ2-7	CASSQGGGRGYEQYF	TGTGCCAGCAGCCAAGGGGGTGGGAGGGGCTACGAGCAGTACTTC
.	TRBV9	TRBD1	15	TRBJ2-1	CASSVGQAPYNEQFF	TGTGCCAGCAGCGTGGGACAGGCCCCCTACAATGAGCAGTTCTTC
.	TRBV4-1	.	14	TRBJ2-5	CASSQVGQMETQYF	TGCGCCAGCAGCCAAGTTGGGCAGATGGAGACCCAGTACTTC
once	TRBV2	.	14	TRBJ2-2	CASLGQGNTGELFF	TGTGCCAGCCTAGGGCAGGGGAACACCGGGGAGCTGTTTTTT
.	TRBV6-5	TRBD2	14	TRBJ2-5	CASSRLAVQETQYF	TGTGCCAGCAGTCGACTAGCGGTCCAAGAGACCCAGTACTTC
.	TRBV19	TRBD1	17	TRBJ1-2	CASSPRTGDTFNYGYTF	TGTGCCAGTAGTCCGCGGACAGGGGATACTTTTAACTATGGCTACACCTTC
.	TRBV28	TRBD2	14	TRBJ2-1	CASIEAGVNHEQFF	TGTGCCAGTATTGAAGCGGGAGTTAACCATGAGCAGTTCTTC
.	TRBV6-5	.	13	TRBJ2-7	CASSADNSYEQYF	TGTGCCAGCAGTGCCGACAACTCCTACGAGCAGTACTTC
.	TRBV7-6	.	14	TRBJ1-2	CASSLDNSPYGYTF	TGTGCCAGCAGCTTAGATAACAGTCCCTATGGCTACACCTTC
.	TRBV4-1	.	17	TRBJ2-7	CASSQPRSGGIGDEQYF	TGCGCCAGCAGCCAACCCCGGTCGGGGGGCATAGGAGACGAGCAGTACTTC
once	TRBV4-1	TRBD2	17	TRBJ2-5	CASSQVRLAGAKETQYF	TGCGCCAGCAGCCAAGTAAGACTAGCGGGGGCAAAAGAGACCCAGTACTTC
.	TRBV10-3	TRBD1	15	TRBJ1-1	CAISERDSQNTEAFF	TGTGCCATCAGTGAGAGGGACAGCCAGAACACTGAAGCTTTCTTT
.	TRBV10-2	.	12	TRBJ2-1	CASSESQNEQFF	TGCGCCAGCAGTGAGTCACAGAATGAGCAGTTCTTC
.	TRBV27	TRBD1	16	TRBJ2-7	CASSLGPGQGFYEQYF	TGTGCCAGCAGTCTGGGGCCGGGACAGGGGTTCTACGAGCAGTACTTC